These T cell receptor beta chains were read from a single sample in a study of T cell repertoires in cytomegalovirus infection. TCRdb re-derived calls from the reads in MiXCR, one entry per CDR3 protein. Altogether roughly 800,000 distinct CDR3 sequences are present, about 28% being singletons, with the ten largest covering over 10%. No antigen is known for these receptors. The sequenced sample was cultured CD8+ T cells from PBMCs, obtained from culture after CMV antigen stimulation. These receptors originate from a human donor in good health (CMV status not recorded). Some clones in this sample may be carry-over from other donors' samples. Both conserved end residues are part of each CDR3. A D gene is named only where the DNA matches it firmly. Clone size is given for some rows only: seen once, a few or many times, or a class if the clone is expanded.

D	V	J	size	DNA	CDR3
-	TRBV6-1	TRBJ2-3	few	TGTGCCAGCAGCCCCAGCCCGACCAGGTTCCCAGATACGCAGTATTTT	CASSPSPTRFPDTQYF
TRBD1	TRBV7-6	TRBJ1-4	-	TGTGCCAGCAGCCCGGACCGGGACAGGGAGGGGGAAAAACTGTTTTTT	CASSPDRDREGEKLFF
-	TRBV7-2	TRBJ2-4	few	TGTGCCAGCAGCTCCCCGGGCGGGAAGGACATTCAGTACTTC	CASSSPGGKDIQYF
-	TRBV9	TRBJ2-3	many	TGTGCCAGCAGCCTTCTTTCCTCTAGCACAGATACGCAGTATTTT	CASSLLSSSTDTQYF
-	TRBV4-1	TRBJ2-3	-	TGCGCCAGCAGCCCCCCAGGGGGGCGAACCACAGATACGCAGTATTTT	CASSPPGGRTTDTQYF
TRBD1	TRBV28	TRBJ1-1	-	TGTGCCAGCAGTTTTGGAGTGGACAGGGTGAACACTGAAGCTTTCTTT	CASSFGVDRVNTEAFF
-	TRBV7-2	TRBJ2-2	many	TGTGCCAGCAGGGGGGGACAGCCGAACACCGGGGAGCTGTTTTTT	CASRGGQPNTGELFF
TRBD1	TRBV7-2	TRBJ1-5	few	TGTGCCAGCAGCCGGGACAGGCAAAGCAATCAGCCCCAGCATTTT	CASSRDRQSNQPQHF
-	TRBV27	TRBJ2-3	few	TGTGCCAGCAGTCCAATAGCGGCGGCGATAGGGCAGTATTTT	CASSPIAAAIGQYF
-	TRBV7-6	TRBJ2-4	-	TGTGCCAGCAGCCCTAGAGACGGCTTAGCCAAAAACATTCAGTACTTC	CASSPRDGLAKNIQYF
-	TRBV25-1	TRBJ1-6	-	TGTGCCAGCAGTGATAAATTCAGCTCCTATAATTCACCCCTCCACTTT	CASSDKFSSYNSPLHF
-	TRBV4-2	TRBJ2-3	many	TGTGCCAGCAGCCAAGAGGGCAGGGGCACAGATACGCAGTATTTT	CASSQEGRGTDTQYF
TRBD1	TRBV6-6	TRBJ2-7	-	TGTGCCAGCAGTTACTCGAATAGGGGGCTTAGCGAGCAGTACTTC	CASSYSNRGLSEQYF
-	TRBV15	TRBJ1-1	few	TGTGCCACCAGCAAGTTCTGGGACAAGACTGAAGCTTTCTTT	CATSKFWDKTEAFF
-	TRBV27	TRBJ1-1	-	TGTGCCAGCAGAGGGGGGCGCGGCACTGAAGCTTTCTTT	CASRGGRGTEAFF
-	TRBV7-3	TRBJ1-1	-	TGTGCCAGCAGCATAAGGTGGGGGCAGGCAAACACTGAAGCTTTCTTT	CASSIRWGQANTEAFF
-	TRBV27	TRBJ1-6	many	TGTGCCAGCAGTATATATAATTCACCCCTCCACTTT	CASSIYNSPLHF
-	TRBV7-9	TRBJ1-3	few	TGTGCCAGCAGCTTAACCCAGAAGGACACCATATATTTT	CASSLTQKDTIYF
-	TRBV12-3/TRBV12-4	TRBJ2-3	-	TGTGACAGCAGTCCAGGGACTTCAACCCAGATCACAGATACGCAGTATTTT	CDSSPGTSTQITDTQYF
-	TRBV28	TRBJ1-5	many	TGTGCCAGCAGGGAACAACCTTCGGGCCCTCCTGTTACTTTGTATAGCAATCAGCCCCAGCATTTT	CASREQPSGPPVTLYSNQPQHF
-	TRBV10-2	TRBJ1-4	-	TGCGCCAGCAGTGGGAGGGCTTCAACTAATGAAAAACTGTTTTTT	CASSGRASTNEKLFF
-	TRBV10-2	TRBJ2-1	few	TGCGCCAGCAGGCTTGGGGGCTACCAGGGTTACAATGAGCAGTTCTTC	CASRLGGYQGYNEQFF
-	TRBV2	TRBJ2-7	few	TGTGCCAGCAGACCTAGCCCGATCAGCTCCTACGAGCAGTACTTC	CASRPSPISSYEQYF
-	TRBV12-3/TRBV12-4	TRBJ1-2	few	TGTGCCAGTACGGGCATCGGCTATGGCTACACCTTC	CASTGIGYGYTF
-	TRBV12-3/TRBV12-4	TRBJ1-3	-	TGTGCCAGCCGCTTTATACTCCGGGGCTCTGGAAACACCATATATTTT	CASRFILRGSGNTIYF
TRBD2	TRBV4-1	TRBJ2-2	-	TGCGCCAGCAGTTTCTGGCGGGGGGTGAACACCGGGGAGCTGTTTTTT	CASSFWRGVNTGELFF
TRBD2	TRBV6-5	TRBJ2-2	-	TGTGCCAGCAGTCTATGGGGGGCGGGGGGCCCCACCGGGGAGCTGTTTTTT	CASSLWGAGGPTGELFF
-	TRBV10-3	TRBJ1-1	-	TGTGCCATCAGTGACCCCAGGGAGGACACTGAAGCTTTCTTT	CAISDPREDTEAFF
-	TRBV6-5	TRBJ2-1	-	TGTGCCAGCAGTTACTCCAATCTCATCGACTGGAGCTCCTACAATGAGCAGTTCTTC	CASSYSNLIDWSSYNEQFF
TRBD1	TRBV10-1	TRBJ2-3	few	TGCGCCAGCAGTGATTTGGCAGGGGGCAAAAATACGCAGTATTTT	CASSDLAGGKNTQYF
-	TRBV27	TRBJ1-2	few	TGTGCCAGCAGTTGGGGTAGGACAGCTAACTATGGCTACACCTTC	CASSWGRTANYGYTF
TRBD1	TRBV7-6	TRBJ2-5	-	TGTGCCAGCAGTTCCCACCAGGACAGGGGGCGGGAGACCCAGTACTTC	CASSSHQDRGRETQYF
-	TRBV29-1	TRBJ1-2	-	TGCAGCGTTGAGACTTGGCAGGTACCCCAGGCCTACACCTTC	CSVETWQVPQAYTF
TRBD1	TRBV6-1	TRBJ1-1	-	TGTGCCAGCAGTTCGTTGAGCCGGGACAGGGAAAGGACTGAAGCTTTCTTT	CASSSLSRDRERTEAFF
TRBD1	TRBV12-3/TRBV12-4	TRBJ1-2	once	TGTGCCAGCACCCATTCACGACAGGGTTGGCTTAACTATGGCTACACCTTC	CASTHSRQGWLNYGYTF
-	TRBV19	TRBJ1-5	-	TGTGCCAGTAGTGAGGTCTGGGGTCAGCCCCAGCATTTT	CASSEVWGQPQHF
-	TRBV7-2	TRBJ2-1	many	TGTGCCAGCAGGGTAGGTGCCAATGAGCAGTTCTTC	CASRVGANEQFF
TRBD1	TRBV6-5	TRBJ2-2	many	TGTGCCAGCAGTTACTTACGCCCGGGACAGGGAAACACCGGGGAGCTGTTTTTT	CASSYLRPGQGNTGELFF
TRBD2	TRBV11-3	TRBJ2-1	-	TGTGCCAGCAGCCTACTAGCGGGGCTTTCGGGCAATGAGCAGTTCTTC	CASSLLAGLSGNEQFF
TRBD1	TRBV7-2	TRBJ1-6	many	TGTGCCAGCAGCTTAACCGGGACAGGGGATTCACCCCTCCACTTT	CASSLTGTGDSPLHF
TRBD1	TRBV19	TRBJ2-6	-	TGTGCCAGTACCCCACAGGGGGCGCGTGGGGCCAACGTCCTGACTTTC	CASTPQGARGANVLTF
-	TRBV19	TRBJ1-1	-	TGTGCCAGCGGGGGAGGAGACACTGAAGCTTTCTTT	CASGGGDTEAFF
-	TRBV6-2/TRBV6-3	TRBJ1-1	-	TGTGCCAGCAACCTGCGTTGGGCAGCGAGGACCACTGAAGCTTTCTTT	CASNLRWAARTTEAFF
-	TRBV6-6	TRBJ1-1	few	TGTGCCACCGGACCACAGGGAGCCACTGAAGCTTTCTTT	CATGPQGATEAFF
-	TRBV12-3/TRBV12-4	TRBJ1-4	many	TGTGCCAGCAGGCGGGACACTGCAACTAATGAAAAACTGTTTTTT	CASRRDTATNEKLFF
-	TRBV7-9	TRBJ2-2	many	TGTGCCAGCAGCCCTTACAGCGTTTCGAACACCGGGGAGCTGTTTTTT	CASSPYSVSNTGELFF
-	TRBV4-3	TRBJ2-1	-	TGCGCCAGCAGCCAAGTAGCGGACGGCCGATACAATGAGCAGTTCTTC	CASSQVADGRYNEQFF
TRBD1	TRBV7-6	TRBJ1-2	many	TGTGCCAGCAGCTTATCCCGGGACAGATCCTATGGCTACACCTTC	CASSLSRDRSYGYTF
-	TRBV4-1	TRBJ2-1	-	TGCGCCAGCAGCCAAGCCCTTTTCAATGAGCAGTTCTTC	CASSQALFNEQFF
-	TRBV4-3	TRBJ2-2	few	TGCGCCAGCAGCCATGGGCCAGGGGATGACACCGGGGAGCTGTTTTTT	CASSHGPGDDTGELFF
-	TRBV12-3/TRBV12-4	TRBJ2-3	many	TGTGCCAGCAGTTTACGGGGGCCGACAGATACGCAGTATTTT	CASSLRGPTDTQYF
-	TRBV28	TRBJ1-2	medium-sized	TGTGCCAGCAGTATCCGACGGATCTATGGCTACACCTTC	CASSIRRIYGYTF
-	TRBV19	TRBJ1-1	-	TGTGCCAGTAGTAGGGCCAGGAACACTGAAGCTTTCTTT	CASSRARNTEAFF
-	TRBV5-1	TRBJ1-1	-	TGCGCCAGCAGCTTGGATAATGTTGAAGCTTTCTTT	CASSLDNVEAFF
TRBD2	TRBV7-6	TRBJ2-1	many	TGTGCCAGCAGCTTAAGGCTAGCGGTCTTCAATGAGCAGTTCTTC	CASSLRLAVFNEQFF
TRBD1	TRBV27	TRBJ1-5	-	TGTGCCAGCGCGACAGGGTTCGAGCCCCAGCATTTT	CASATGFEPQHF